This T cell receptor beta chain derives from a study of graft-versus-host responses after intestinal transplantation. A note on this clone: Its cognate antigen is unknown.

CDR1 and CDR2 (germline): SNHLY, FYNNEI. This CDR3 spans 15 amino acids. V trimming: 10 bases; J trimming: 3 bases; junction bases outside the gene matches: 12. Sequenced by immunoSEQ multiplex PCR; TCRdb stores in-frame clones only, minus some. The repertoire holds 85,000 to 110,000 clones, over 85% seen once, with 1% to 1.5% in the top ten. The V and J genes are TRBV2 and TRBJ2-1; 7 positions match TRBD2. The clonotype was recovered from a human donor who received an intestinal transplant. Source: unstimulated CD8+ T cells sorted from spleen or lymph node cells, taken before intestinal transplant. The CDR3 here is CAIAHTGGGYNEQFF. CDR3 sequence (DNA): TGTGCCATCGCCCACACTGGCGGGGGCTACAATGAGCAGTTCTTC.